The source of this T cell receptor beta chain is a study of OX40 agonist ivuxolimab in advanced cancers. A note on this clone: The antigen remains unidentified.

CDR3 length: 14 residues. Germline CDR1 reads ENHRY; CDR2 reads SYGVKD. The trim removed 6 bases at V and 4 bases at J, leaving 5 bases unmatched. Study-level points and caveats: Low normalized T-cell clonal expansion was also seen in some nonresponders.

Only in-frame clones appear in the TCRdb table, and some are missing; sequencing was by immunoSEQ multiplex PCR. The table includes approximately 58,000 clones, roughly nine tenths detected once. This sequence joins TRBV10-3 and TRBJ2-7, with 11 nucleotides matching TRBD1. Sequenced here: CD4+ or CD8+ T cells sorted from blood, sampled in a trial of the OX40 agonist ivuxolimab. The clonotype was recovered from an adult with an advanced solid tumor such as melanoma, head and neck, liver or kidney cancer. For the CDR3, the DNA is TGTGCCATCAGGGGACAGGGGGTGGATTACGAGCAGTACTTC. This translates into CAIRGQGVDYEQYF.